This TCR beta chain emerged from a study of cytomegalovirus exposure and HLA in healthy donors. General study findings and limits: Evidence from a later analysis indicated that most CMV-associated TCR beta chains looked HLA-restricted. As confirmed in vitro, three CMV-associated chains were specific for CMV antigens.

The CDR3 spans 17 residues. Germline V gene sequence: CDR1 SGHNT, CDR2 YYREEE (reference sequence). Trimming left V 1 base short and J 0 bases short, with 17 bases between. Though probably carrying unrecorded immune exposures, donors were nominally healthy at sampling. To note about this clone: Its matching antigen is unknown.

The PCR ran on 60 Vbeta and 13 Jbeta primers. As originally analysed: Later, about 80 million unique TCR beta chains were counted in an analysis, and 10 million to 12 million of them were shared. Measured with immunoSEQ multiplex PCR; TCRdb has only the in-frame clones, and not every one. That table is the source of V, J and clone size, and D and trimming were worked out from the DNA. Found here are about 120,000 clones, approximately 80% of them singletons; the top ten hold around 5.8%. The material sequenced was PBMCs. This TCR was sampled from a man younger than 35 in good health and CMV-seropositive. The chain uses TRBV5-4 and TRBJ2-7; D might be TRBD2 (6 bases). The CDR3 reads CASSLFSTLEGSYEQYF. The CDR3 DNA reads TGTGCCAGCAGCTTGTTTTCAACCCTGGAGGGCTCCTACGAGCAGTACTTC.